This is a list of T cell receptor beta chains from one sample in a study of T-cell reconstitution after alpha-beta-depleted transplantation in children. TCRdb itself ran the PCR reads through MiXCR, one entry per CDR3 protein. The sample contains some 200,000 distinct CDR3 sequences, over 5.5% of which appear only once. The material sequenced was PBMCs from the stem cell graft donor, taken from the stem cell graft. The receptor set was obtained from a human donor who donated a stem cell graft to a child with Wiskott-Aldrich syndrome. The CDR3 runs from the conserved cysteine through the conserved F or W. D genes are given only for firm matches. Clone size is stated in some rows and not others, as once, few, many or a class when expanded.

clone_size: few
cdr3_length: 14
j_call: TRBJ1-5
v_call: TRBV19
d_call: -
cdr3_nt: TGTGCCAGTAGTCAAGACAGGTGGAATCAGCCCCAGCATTTT
cdr3_aa: CASSQDRWNQPQHF

clone_size: many
cdr3_length: 14
j_call: TRBJ1-5
v_call: TRBV6-2/TRBV6-3
d_call: -
cdr3_nt: TGTGCCAGCAGTCCCCCCGGGCAAAGACGGCCCCAGCATTTT
cdr3_aa: CASSPPGQRRPQHF

clone_size: many
cdr3_length: 18
j_call: TRBJ2-1
v_call: TRBV20-1
d_call: -
cdr3_nt: TGCAGTGCTAGAGGAGGCGCGGACGGTAGAAGCTCCTACAATGAGCAGTTCTTC
cdr3_aa: CSARGGADGRSSYNEQFF

clone_size: many
cdr3_length: 13
j_call: TRBJ2-1
v_call: TRBV5-1
d_call: -
cdr3_nt: TGCGCCAGCAGCTTGGATCCTGACTATGAGCAGTTCTTC
cdr3_aa: CASSLDPDYEQFF

clone_size: many
cdr3_length: 15
j_call: TRBJ2-1
v_call: TRBV6-5
d_call: -
cdr3_nt: TGTGCCAGCAGTTATGTCCGGGAGCCTAGCCATGAGCAGTTCTTC
cdr3_aa: CASSYVREPSHEQFF

clone_size: many
cdr3_length: 13
j_call: TRBJ2-5
v_call: TRBV11-2
d_call: -
cdr3_nt: TGTGCCAGCAGCTCATTTTACGGAGAGACCCAGTACTTC
cdr3_aa: CASSSFYGETQYF

clone_size: many
cdr3_length: 15
j_call: TRBJ2-1
v_call: TRBV20-1
d_call: TRBD1
cdr3_nt: TGCAGTGCTAGCCCTCTCACAGGGGGGTACAATGAGCAGTTCTTC
cdr3_aa: CSASPLTGGYNEQFF

clone_size: many
cdr3_length: 15
j_call: TRBJ2-3
v_call: TRBV5-5
d_call: -
cdr3_nt: TGTGCCAGCCAACGAGGAGGGCAGAACACAGATACGCAGTATTTT
cdr3_aa: CASQRGGQNTDTQYF

clone_size: many
cdr3_length: 15
j_call: TRBJ2-2
v_call: TRBV5-1
d_call: -
cdr3_nt: TGCGCCAGCAGTTGGTCCGTCGAAGGGTCCGGGGAGCTGTTTTTT
cdr3_aa: CASSWSVEGSGELFF

clone_size: many
cdr3_length: 14
j_call: TRBJ2-7
v_call: TRBV28
d_call: -
cdr3_nt: TGTGCCAGCAGTGTGGGGAGTGGGGTCCAGGAGCAGTACTTC
cdr3_aa: CASSVGSGVQEQYF

clone_size: few
cdr3_length: 16
j_call: TRBJ1-1
v_call: TRBV5-5
d_call: -
cdr3_nt: TGTGCCAGCAGCTCCTGGGCAACAAACATGAACACTGAAGCTTTCTTT
cdr3_aa: CASSSWATNMNTEAFF

clone_size: many
cdr3_length: 13
j_call: TRBJ2-1
v_call: TRBV12-3/TRBV12-4
d_call: -
cdr3_nt: TGTGCCAGCAGCCGGACAATTAACAATGAGCAGTTCTTC
cdr3_aa: CASSRTINNEQFF

clone_size: many
cdr3_length: 16
j_call: TRBJ2-1
v_call: TRBV12-3/TRBV12-4
d_call: TRBD2
cdr3_nt: TGTGCCAGCAGGTGGGGACTAGCGGGAGGATCTGATGAGCAGTTCTTC
cdr3_aa: CASRWGLAGGSDEQFF

clone_size: many
cdr3_length: 11
j_call: TRBJ2-7
v_call: TRBV5-1
d_call: -
cdr3_nt: TGCGCCAGCAGCTTGGAAGGGACTCGGTACTTC
cdr3_aa: CASSLEGTRYF

clone_size: many
cdr3_length: 15
j_call: TRBJ2-5
v_call: TRBV5-1
d_call: TRBD2
cdr3_nt: TGCGCCAGCAGCTTGGTGGCGGGAGGGTACGAGACCCAGTACTTC
cdr3_aa: CASSLVAGGYETQYF

clone_size: many
cdr3_length: 13
j_call: TRBJ1-1
v_call: TRBV2
d_call: -
cdr3_nt: TGTGCCAGCAGCGAGCAGATAAACACTGAAGCTTTCTTT
cdr3_aa: CASSEQINTEAFF

clone_size: many
cdr3_length: 15
j_call: TRBJ2-7
v_call: TRBV24-1
d_call: TRBD1
cdr3_nt: TGTGCCACCAGTGACCGAGGGACAGGGACCTACGAGCAGTACTTC
cdr3_aa: CATSDRGTGTYEQYF

clone_size: -
cdr3_length: 13
j_call: TRBJ2-5
v_call: TRBV29-1
d_call: TRBD2
cdr3_nt: TGCAGCGTTGTAACTTGGGGGGGAGAGACCCAGTACTTC
cdr3_aa: CSVVTWGGETQYF

clone_size: many
cdr3_length: 16
j_call: TRBJ2-1
v_call: TRBV6-5
d_call: TRBD1
cdr3_nt: TGTGCCAGCAGTTACTCTCTGACAGGGACCTACAATGAGCAGTTCTTC
cdr3_aa: CASSYSLTGTYNEQFF

clone_size: -
cdr3_length: 11
j_call: TRBJ2-5
v_call: TRBV18
d_call: -
cdr3_nt: TGTGCCAGTGCACTACAAGAGACCCAGTACTTC
cdr3_aa: CASALQETQYF

clone_size: -
cdr3_length: 11
j_call: TRBJ2-2
v_call: TRBV12-5
d_call: TRBD2
cdr3_nt: TGTGCAAGCGGGGGGACCGGGGAGCTGTTTTTT
cdr3_aa: CASGGTGELFF

clone_size: many
cdr3_length: 13
j_call: TRBJ2-1
v_call: TRBV29-1
d_call: TRBD1
cdr3_nt: TGCAGCGTTGAGAAGGACAGGGTTGGCGAGCAGTTCTTC
cdr3_aa: CSVEKDRVGEQFF

clone_size: -
cdr3_length: 20
j_call: TRBJ2-1
v_call: TRBV5-1
d_call: TRBD2
cdr3_nt: TGCGCCAGCAGCTCGAAAGGGACTAGCGGGACCTGGAGCTCCTACAATGAGCAGTTCTTC
cdr3_aa: CASSSKGTSGTWSSYNEQFF

clone_size: many
cdr3_length: 17
j_call: TRBJ2-3
v_call: TRBV24-1
d_call: -
cdr3_nt: TGTGCCACCAGTGATTTGAAAGGCGTCGTCCGCACAGATACGCAGTATTTT
cdr3_aa: CATSDLKGVVRTDTQYF

clone_size: few
cdr3_length: 15
j_call: TRBJ1-4
v_call: TRBV5-1
d_call: TRBD1
cdr3_nt: TGCGCCAGCAGCTTTGGGGGACAGGGAATCGAAAAACTGTTTTTT
cdr3_aa: CASSFGGQGIEKLFF

clone_size: -
cdr3_length: 14
j_call: TRBJ1-6
v_call: TRBV28
d_call: -
cdr3_nt: TGTGCCAGCAGCCCGGCGGGTGGAAATTCACCCCTCCACTTT
cdr3_aa: CASSPAGGNSPLHF

clone_size: -
cdr3_length: 14
j_call: TRBJ2-7
v_call: TRBV20-1
d_call: TRBD2
cdr3_nt: TGCAGTGCTAGTGATCCTAGCGGTCTCTACGAGCAGTACTTC
cdr3_aa: CSASDPSGLYEQYF

clone_size: many
cdr3_length: 16
j_call: TRBJ2-1
v_call: TRBV7-2
d_call: TRBD1
cdr3_nt: TGTGCCAGCAGCTTAACCGGGACAGGGGTCTACAATGAGCAGTTCTTC
cdr3_aa: CASSLTGTGVYNEQFF